This T cell receptor beta chain was retrieved from a study of graft-versus-host responses after intestinal transplantation. At the level of the study: Those transplanted obtained multivisceral, liver-intestinal, or isolated intestinal grafts. Anti-thymocyte globulin induction preceded around 3 years of tacrolimus and steroid maintenance in all recipients.

TCRdb keeps only in-frame clones here, not all; method: immunoSEQ multiplex PCR. The sample includes just under 30,000 clones, approximately 80% of them seen just once. Points from the study as a whole: Recipient marrow showed GvH clones, some seen first in ileum or blood. High graft-versus-host to host-versus-graft T cell clonal ratios marked allografts of patients with graft-donor macrochimerism.

The starting material, graft tissue, was processed to release intraepithelial and lamina propria lymphocytes. In regard to this clone: Its specificity is not known. The sample contains more than one DNA sequence encoding this CDR3.

CDR1 is MNHEY, CDR2 SVGAGI, per germline. CDR3 length: 15 amino acids. V was clipped by 5 bases and J by 5 bases; unmatched bases: 7. V is TRBV6-5 and J is TRBJ2-1, with 9 bases lining up with TRBD2. The origin of this receptor is a human patient who received an intestinal transplant, so some T cells may come from the graft donor. The material sequenced was ileum tissue, taken 98 days after intestinal transplantation. The CDR3 sequence is CASSPSGGPNNEQFF. In nucleotides, the CDR3 is TGTGCCAGCAGTCCCAGCGGGGGGCCGAACAATGAGCAGTTCTTC.